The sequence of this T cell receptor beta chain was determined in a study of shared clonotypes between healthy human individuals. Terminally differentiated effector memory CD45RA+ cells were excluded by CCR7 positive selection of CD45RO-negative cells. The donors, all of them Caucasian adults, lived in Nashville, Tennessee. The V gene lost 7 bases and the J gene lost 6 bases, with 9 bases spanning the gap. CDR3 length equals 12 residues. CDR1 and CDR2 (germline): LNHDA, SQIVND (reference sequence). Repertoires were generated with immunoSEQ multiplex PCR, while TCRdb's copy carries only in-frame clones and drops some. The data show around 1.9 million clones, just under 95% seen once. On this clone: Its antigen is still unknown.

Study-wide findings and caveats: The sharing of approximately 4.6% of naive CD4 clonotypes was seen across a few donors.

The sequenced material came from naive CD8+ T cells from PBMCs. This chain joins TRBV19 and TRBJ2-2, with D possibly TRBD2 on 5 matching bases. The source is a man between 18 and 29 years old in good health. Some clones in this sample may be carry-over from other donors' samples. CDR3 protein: CASMRVAGELFF. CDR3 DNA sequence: TGTGCCAGTATGCGGGTCGCCGGGGAGCTGTTTTTT.